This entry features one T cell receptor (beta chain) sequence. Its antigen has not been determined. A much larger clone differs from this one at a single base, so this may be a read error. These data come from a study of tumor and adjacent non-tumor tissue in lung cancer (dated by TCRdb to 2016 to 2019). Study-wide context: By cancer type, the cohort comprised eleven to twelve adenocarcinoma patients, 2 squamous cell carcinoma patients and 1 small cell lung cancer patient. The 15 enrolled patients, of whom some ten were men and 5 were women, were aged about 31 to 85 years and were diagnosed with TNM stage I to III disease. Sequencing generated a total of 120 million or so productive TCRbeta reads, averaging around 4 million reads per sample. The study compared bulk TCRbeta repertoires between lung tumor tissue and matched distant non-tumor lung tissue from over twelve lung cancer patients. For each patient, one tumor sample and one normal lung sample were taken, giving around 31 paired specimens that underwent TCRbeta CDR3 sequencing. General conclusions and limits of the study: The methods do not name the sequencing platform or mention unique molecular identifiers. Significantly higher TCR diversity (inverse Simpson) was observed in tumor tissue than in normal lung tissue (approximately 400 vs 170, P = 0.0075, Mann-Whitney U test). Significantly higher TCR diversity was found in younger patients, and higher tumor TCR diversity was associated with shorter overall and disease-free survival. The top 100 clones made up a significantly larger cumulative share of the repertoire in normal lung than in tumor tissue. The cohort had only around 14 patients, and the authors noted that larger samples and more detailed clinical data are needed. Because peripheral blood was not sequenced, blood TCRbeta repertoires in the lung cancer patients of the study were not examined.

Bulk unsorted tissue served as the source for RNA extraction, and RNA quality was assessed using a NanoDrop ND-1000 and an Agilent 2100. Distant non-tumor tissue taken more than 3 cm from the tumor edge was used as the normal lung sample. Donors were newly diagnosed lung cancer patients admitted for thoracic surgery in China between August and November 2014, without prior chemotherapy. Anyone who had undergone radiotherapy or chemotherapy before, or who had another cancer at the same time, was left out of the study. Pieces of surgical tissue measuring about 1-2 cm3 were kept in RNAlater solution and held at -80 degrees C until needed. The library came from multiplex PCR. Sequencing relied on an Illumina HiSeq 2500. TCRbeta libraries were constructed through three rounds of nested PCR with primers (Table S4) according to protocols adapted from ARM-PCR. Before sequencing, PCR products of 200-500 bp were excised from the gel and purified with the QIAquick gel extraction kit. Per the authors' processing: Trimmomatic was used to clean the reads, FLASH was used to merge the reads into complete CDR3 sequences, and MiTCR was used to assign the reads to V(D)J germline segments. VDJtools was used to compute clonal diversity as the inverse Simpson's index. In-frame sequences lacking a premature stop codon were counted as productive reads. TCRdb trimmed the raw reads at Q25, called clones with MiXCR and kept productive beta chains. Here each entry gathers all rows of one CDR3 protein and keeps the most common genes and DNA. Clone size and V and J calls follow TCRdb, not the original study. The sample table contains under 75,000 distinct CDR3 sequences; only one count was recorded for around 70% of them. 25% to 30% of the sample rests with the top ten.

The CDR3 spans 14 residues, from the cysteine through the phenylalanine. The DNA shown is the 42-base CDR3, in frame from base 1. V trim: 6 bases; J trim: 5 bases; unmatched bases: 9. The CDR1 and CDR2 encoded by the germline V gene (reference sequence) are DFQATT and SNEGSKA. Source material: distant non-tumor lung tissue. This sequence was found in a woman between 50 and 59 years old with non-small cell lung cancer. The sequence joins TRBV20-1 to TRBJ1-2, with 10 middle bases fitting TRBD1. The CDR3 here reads CSATRDRGFYGYTF. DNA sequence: TGCAGTGCCACCCGGGACAGGGGCTTTTATGGCTACACCTTC.